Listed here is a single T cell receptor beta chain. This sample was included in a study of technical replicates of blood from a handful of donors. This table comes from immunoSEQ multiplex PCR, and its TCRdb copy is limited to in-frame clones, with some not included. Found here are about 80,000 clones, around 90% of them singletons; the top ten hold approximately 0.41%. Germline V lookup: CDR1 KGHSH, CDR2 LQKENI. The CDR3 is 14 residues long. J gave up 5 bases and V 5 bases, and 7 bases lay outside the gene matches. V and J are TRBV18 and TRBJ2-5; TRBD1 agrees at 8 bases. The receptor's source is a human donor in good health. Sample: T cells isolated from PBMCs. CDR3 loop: CASSGDRIMETQYF. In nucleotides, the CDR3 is TGTGCCAGCTCAGGGGACAGGATAATGGAGACCCAGTACTTC.